The present T cell receptor (beta chain) was sequenced within a study of CD8+ T cells in alopecia areata. Findings of the study overall: Mouse data revealed clearer TCR sharing than patient data did, a gap possibly tied to HLA. Persistence of many expanded lesional clones was seen in scalp and blood during tofacitinib. Normal-skin resident alphabeta T cells also appear among scalp sample sequences.

The treatment denotes: oral pan-JAK inhibitor, 5-10 mg twice daily. A word on this clone: Antigen specificity is unknown.

Extraction and reverse transcription of RNA yielded cDNA as the sequencing template. The protocol was immunoSEQ multiplex PCR, while the TCRdb copy is restricted to in-frame clones and leaves out a portion. Of 200,000 to 250,000 clones listed, 64% are singletons. Germline assignment: CDR1 SNHLY and CDR2 FYNNEI. The CDR3 consists of 16 residues. Deletions cut 6 bases from V and 0 bases from J, with 12 bases between. The sequenced sample was CD4+ T cells sorted from blood, obtained at week 4, from a patient treated with tofacitinib. The J gene is TRBJ2-6, the V gene TRBV2; the D gene could be TRBD1 or TRBD2 (5 bases each). This TCR came from a human donor with alopecia areata. CDR3 DNA: TGTGCCAGCAGGGAATTTGGGGGCTCTGGGGCCAACGTCCTGACTTTC. Translation gives CASREFGGSGANVLTF. The entire variable domain, with the rest obtained from reference TRBV2 and TRBJ2-6, is as follows: EPEVTQTPSHQVTQMGQEVILRCVPISNHLYFYWYRQILGQKVEFLVSFYNNEISEKSEIFDDQFSVERPDGSNFTLKIRSTKLEDSAMYFCASREFGGSGANVLTFGAGSRLTVL.